This T cell receptor (beta chain) emerged from a study of T-cell reconstitution after alpha-beta-depleted transplantation in children. This clonotype was seen at least ten times. Its antigen is still unknown. From germline, CDR1 is ENHRY and CDR2 SYGVKD. Deletions cut 0 bases from V and 6 bases from J, with 8 bases between. The CDR3 loop spans 13 amino acids. Study-wide results and limits: Several hundred expanded graft clones reportedly gave rise to the alpha-beta T cells present about two months after transplant. There were some patients whose high TCRbeta diversity at day 60 came from surviving recipient T cells and thymic progenitors. T-cell counts and diversity at one year following transplant were attributed mainly to newly produced T cells.

Preparation of the TCRbeta library was carried out with unique molecular identifiers. TCRdb recomputed calls from the PCR reads with MiXCR, one row per CDR3 protein. The sample records 500,000 to 750,000 distinct CDR3 sequences, 10% to 15% being singletons. This specimen consisted of PBMCs, mostly from graft donor cells, obtained 360 days after TCRalphabeta/CD19-depleted stem cell transplant. The TCR was taken from a male patient younger than 18 who had a stem cell transplant for acute myeloid leukemia, so the T cells may come from the graft donor. The V call is TRBV10-3, the J call TRBJ1-1; D is unclear. CDR3 bases: TGTGCCATCAGTGAGTCCAAGGGTGCTGAAGCTTTCTTT. Translation: CAISESKGAEAFF.